The rows below give T cell receptor beta chains drawn from one sample of a study of PD-L1 blockade in urothelial cancer. Method: immunoSEQ multiplex PCR; TCRdb's copy keeps in-frame clones and lacks some. The sample has fewer than 95,000 clones, over 80% seen once. The specimen comprised PBMCs, sampled around atezolizumab (anti-PD-L1) treatment. All receptors derive from a man in his sixties with urothelial cancer. CDR3s leave out the opening cysteine and the closing phenylalanine or tryptophan. Clone size is stated in some rows and not others, as once, few, many or a class when expanded.

TRBV5-1	TRBJ1-2	.	ASSLSLAGEKGYT
TRBV19	TRBJ1-3	.	ASSISLASGNTIY
TRBV7-8	TRBJ1-2	.	ASSFTPGQVVSYT
TRBV4-1	TRBJ2-1	.	ASSQDSGAYNEQF
TRBV7-6	TRBJ2-7	.	ASSFAPGRRVDEQY
TRBV6-5	TRBJ1-2	.	ASRRTVNYGYT
TRBV28	TRBJ2-7	.	ASLSNTYEQY
TRBV29-1	TRBJ1-1	.	SASNKDSWVEAF
TRBV5-6	TRBJ1-1	few	ASSLEGGRRMNTEAF
TRBV6-1	TRBJ1-5	.	ASSVVDSNQPQH
TRBV5-1	TRBJ1-2	.	ASSLVAGRLEVYGYT
TRBV6-1	TRBJ2-2	.	ASRIYFNTGELF
TRBV7-2	TRBJ2-1	few	ASSLRGTRSLGTYNEQF
TRBV7-7	TRBJ2-3	once	ASSLRPPDTQY
TRBV2	TRBJ2-5	.	ASMETGLSETQY
TRBV6-1	TRBJ2-3	.	ASSEYTDTQY
TRBV15	TRBJ1-4	.	ATSREYRVGAANEKLF
TRBV7-8	TRBJ1-6	.	ASSLGQGLMSPLH
TRBV18	TRBJ1-5	.	ASSHSVDRLNSNQPQH
TRBV6-6	TRBJ2-4	.	ASSSNTADRVPQY
TRBV18	TRBJ2-1	.	ASSLEGGNEQF
TRBV19	TRBJ2-3	.	ASSINSGGTDTQY
TRBV5-1	TRBJ2-1	.	ASSLVSGGRTLNNEQF
TRBV11-3	TRBJ2-3	once	ASSSQEVDTQY
TRBV9	TRBJ2-3	.	ASSARGLAGVVTDTQY